The 15 T cell receptor beta chains below were found in one sample sequenced in a study of T cells of healthy individuals. TCRdb re-called the 5' RACE reads through MiXCR, storing one row per CDR3 protein. Of around 63,000 distinct CDR3 sequences listed, around 16% are singletons. The receptors were sampled from a human donor in good health.

This clonotype was found many times. The chain is built from TRBV12-3 or TRBV12-4 and TRBJ2-1; 11 nucleotides match TRBD2. The CDR3 has 16 amino acids. V gave up 6 bases and J gave up 0 bases; unmatched junction bases: 4. CDR3 DNA: TGTGCCAGCAGGCTAGCGGGGGGCTACTCCTACAATGAGCAGTTCTTC. Encoded protein: CASRLAGGYSYNEQFF.

This sequence joins TRBV2 and TRBJ1-5; D is ambiguous. The CDR3 totals 15 residues. V lost 7 bases and J 4 bases, leaving 17 bases between the germline ends. Germline loops: CDR1 SNHLY, CDR2 FYNNEI. The CDR3 region is CASTGFRAGNQPQHF. The CDR3 bases are TGTGCCAGCACCGGGTTCCGGGCGGGTAATCAGCCCCAGCATTTT.

This clonotype was found many times. The J gene is TRBJ2-5, the V gene TRBV5-1; 8 bases agree with TRBD1. Germline CDR1 is SGHRS and CDR2 is YFSETQ. The CDR3 has 14 amino acids. V trimming: 4 bases; J trimming: 4 bases; junction bases outside the gene matches: 6. As DNA, the CDR3 is TGCGCCAGCAGCCCTTCCGGGACAGGAGAGACCCAGTACTTC. Translated, it gives CASSPSGTGETQYF.

V usage is TRBV28 and J usage is TRBJ2-2; no firm D call. Between the trimmed V and J ends, which lost 0 bases and 5 bases, there was a span of 19 bases. Per germline, CDR1 MDHEN and CDR2 SYDVKM. This CDR3 comprises 18 residues. CDR3 region: CASSLWPSGTISTGELFF. CDR3 coding DNA: TGTGCCAGCAGTTTATGGCCATCGGGTACCATCTCTACCGGGGAGCTGTTTTTT. Variable domain in full (rest from reference TRBV28 and TRBJ2-2): DVKVTQSSRYLVKRTGEKVFLECVQDMDHENMFWYRQDPGLGLRLIYFSYDVKMKEKGDIPEGYSVSREKKERFSLILESASTNQTSMYLCASSLWPSGTISTGELFFGEGSRLTVL.

This clonotype was seen ten or more times. This chain links TRBV30 with TRBJ1-3; 9 bases agree with TRBD1. The V gene's germline CDR1 is GTSNPN and CDR2 SVGIG (reference sequence). After removal of 3 bases from V and 7 bases from J, the junction contained 7 bases not matched to a gene. The CDR3 length is 14 residues. The CDR3 is CAWRGQGVWNTIYF. CDR3 bases: TGTGCCTGGAGGGGACAGGGAGTTTGGAACACCATATATTTT.

This clonotype was detected ten times or more. This sequence joins TRBV3-1 and TRBJ2-7; D is perhaps TRBD2 (6 bases). The V end was cut by 0 bases, the J end by 3 bases, with 15 bases between. This CDR3 is built from 16 residues. Germline V lookup: CDR1 LGHDT, CDR2 YNNKEL (reference sequence). The CDR3 is CASSQDYRGANYEQYF. The CDR3, as DNA: TGTGCCAGCAGCCAAGATTATCGCGGGGCAAACTACGAGCAGTACTTC.

J is TRBJ2-7 and V is TRBV5-1, with D perhaps TRBD1 (5 bases). The germline V gene has CDR1 SGHRS and CDR2 YFSETQ. Trimming stripped 5 bases from V and 6 bases from J, with 21 bases between. The length of the CDR3 is 15 residues. The CDR3 here is CASSIRAQALGEQYF. DNA of the CDR3: TGCGCCAGCAGTATCAGAGCACAGGCTTTGGGCGAGCAGTACTTC.

This clonotype showed up many times. The chain joins TRBV12-3 or TRBV12-4 to TRBJ2-3, with TRBD2 as a possible D gene (5 bases). The germline V and J ends were trimmed by 3 bases and 4 bases, with 14 bases remaining between them. The CDR3 extends over 15 amino acids. CDR3 sequence: CASSFRAGRADTQYF. CDR3 DNA: TGTGCCAGCAGTTTCCGGGCGGGCCGGGCAGATACGCAGTATTTT.

In this sample, this clonotype turned up many times. The rearrangement joins TRBV6-4 to TRBJ1-1; D unclear. The germline V and J ends were trimmed by 0 bases and 5 bases, with 10 bases remaining between them. Germline V lookup: CDR1 MRHNA, CDR2 SNTAGT. The CDR3 covers 14 residues. The chain's CDR3 is CASSDSSEGTEAFF. The DNA of the CDR3 is TGTGCCAGCAGTGACTCCTCTGAGGGAACTGAAGCTTTCTTT.

V is TRBV27 and J is TRBJ2-5; 7 bases align to TRBD1. The CDR3 length is 13 residues. Trimming at V came to 6 bases and at J to 4 bases, leaving 5 bases not matched to a gene. Germline loops: CDR1 MNHEY, CDR2 SMNVEV (reference sequence). CDR3 DNA sequence: TGTGCCAGCAGCCCGACAGGGAGAGAGACCCAGTACTTC. This translates into CASSPTGRETQYF.

This clonotype was seen a handful of times. The V call is TRBV5-1, the J call TRBJ2-7; 10 nucleotides align to TRBD2. Losses at the gene ends were 1 base for V and 2 bases for J; bases not matched to a gene: 3. The length of the CDR3 is 15 residues. Germline assignment: CDR1 SGHRS and CDR2 YFSETQ. This CDR3 reads CASSLLTSGAYEQYF. In DNA form, the CDR3 reads TGCGCCAGCAGCTTGCTTACTAGCGGGGCCTACGAGCAGTACTTC.

The chain carries TRBV3-1 and TRBJ1-2; tentatively, D is TRBD1 (5 bases). Germline V gene data show CDR1 as LGHDT and CDR2 as YNNKEL (reference sequence). The CDR3 spans 14 residues. V was pared by 4 bases and J by 6 bases, with 15 bases between. DNA for the CDR3: TGTGCCAGCAGCCGCCAGGAGGTGGGGCATGGCTACACCTTC. Amino acids: CASSRQEVGHGYTF.

This clonotype has ten or more counts. The chain recombines TRBV6-6 with TRBJ2-6; no definite D call. This CDR3 comprises 13 residues. V was pared by 8 bases and J by 1 base, with 6 bases between. The germline CDR1 and CDR2 sequences are MNHNY and SVGAGI (reference sequence). CDR3 loop: CASEVSGANVLTF. CDR3 DNA: TGTGCCAGCGAGGTGTCTGGGGCCAACGTCCTGACTTTC.

This clonotype was seen ten or more times. The chain is built from TRBV5-4 and TRBJ1-2; possible D gene TRBD1, 5 bases. Between the trimmed V and J ends, which lost 2 bases and 0 bases, there was a span of 14 bases. This CDR3 region has 16 residues. CDR1 and CDR2 (germline): SGHNT, YYREEE (reference sequence). The DNA for the CDR3 is TGTGCCAGCAGCTTAGGAGGGGCGGTTGCTAACTATGGCTACACCTTC. It is translated as CASSLGGAVANYGYTF.

This clonotype appeared once. This chain connects TRBV12-3 or TRBV12-4 to TRBJ2-3; D remains ambiguous. The CDR3 consists of 16 residues. Between the trimmed V and J ends, which lost 5 bases and 0 bases, there was a span of 15 bases. CDR3 coding DNA: TGTGCCAGCAGTGTTGCGTACGGAGCTAGCACAGATACGCAGTATTTT. This codes for CASSVAYGASTDTQYF.